This entry describes one T cell receptor (beta chain). The sample originates from a study of cytomegalovirus exposure and HLA in healthy donors. Use of 60 Vbeta and 13 Jbeta primers characterized the PCR. TCRdb keeps only in-frame clones here, not all; method: immunoSEQ multiplex PCR. The data show around 99,000 clones, approximately 84% seen once. CDR1 and CDR2 (germline): LNHDA, SQIVND (reference sequence). The J segment lost 7 bases and the V segment lost 5 bases, leaving 13 bases of the junction unmatched. The CDR3 spans 15 residues. The chain employs TRBV19 and TRBJ1-2; the match to TRBD1 covers 7 bases. This sequence was found in a man under 40 in good health and CMV-seronegative. Source material: PBMCs. CDR3 DNA sequence: TGTGCCAGTAGTCTACCGGGACAGAGTCTGAGTGGCTACACCTTC. Its translation: CASSLPGQSLSGYTF.